Each of the 11 T cell receptor beta chains below was sequenced from the same sample in a study of regulatory T cells in long-lasting Graves disease. The time point denotes: newly diagnosed GD, antithyroid drugs for less than 3 months. RNA isolated from PBMCs was used to make the TCR library. Arm-PCR with iRepertoire HTBI primers amplified the CDR3 regions for these TCR beta libraries. From the multiplex PCR reads, TCRdb called clonotypes with MiXCR, one entry per CDR3 protein. This table holds hundreds of thousands of distinct CDR3 sequences, 12% found once. This same sample was also part of a study on T cells in Graves' hyperthyroidism and ophthalmopathy.

This specimen consisted of peripheral blood mononuclear cells (PBMCs), obtained at new diagnosis, from a patient treated with antithyroid drugs. The receptors derive from a woman aged 25 to 39 with Graves disease.

This chain links TRBV7-9 with TRBJ2-7; perhaps TRBD2 as D (6 bases). The CDR3 is 14 amino acids. Germline-derived CDR1 and CDR2 are SEHNR and FQNEAQ (reference sequence). V dropped 5 bases and J dropped 5 bases, with 16 bases sitting between them. The CDR3 DNA follows: TGTGCCAGCAGCCCGATTGGGAGGTCCCACGAGCAGTACTTC. Residues: CASSPIGRSHEQYF. Looking up the rest from reference TRBV7-9 and TRBJ2-7 gives the full variable domain: DTGVSQNPRHKITKRGQNVTFRCDPISEHNRLYWYRQTLGQGPEFLTYFQNEAQLEKSRLLSDRFSAERPKGSFSTLEIQRTEQGDSAMYLCASSPIGRSHEQYFGPGTRLTVT.

This clonotype was seen repeatedly, ten times or more. The chain joins TRBV20-1 to TRBJ2-1; D gene ambiguous. CDR3 size: 15 residues. Germline values: CDR1 DFQATT, CDR2 SNEGSKA (reference sequence). With 6 bases removed from V and 4 bases from J, the gap between germline ends came to 19 bases. CDR3 nucleotide sequence: TGCAGTGCGGGCGGTACAATCTCTGCGTACAATGAGCAGTTCTTC. Its translation: CSAGGTISAYNEQFF.

This clonotype was seen a handful of times. V usage is TRBV15 and J usage is TRBJ1-1, with no clear D. Looked up from germline, CDR1 is LNHNV and CDR2 is YYDKDF (reference sequence). Trimming took 0 bases from V and 3 from J, leaving 8 bases between them. The CDR3 runs 14 residues. The CDR3 DNA follows: TGTGCCACCAGCAGAGAAAGGGCGGACACTGAAGCTTTCTTT. Its translation: CATSRERADTEAFF.

In regard to this clonotype: An end of the junction does not agree with germline; a read error may underlie this. The gene calls are TRBV5-1 and TRBJ2-1; tentatively, D is TRBD1 (7 bases). In germline, CDR1 is SGHRS, CDR2 YFSETQ. The CDR3 has 14 amino acids. CDR3 nucleotides: TGCGCCAGCAGCTTGGTTCAGGGGGGCAATGAGCAGTGCTTC. Protein sequence: CASSLVQGGNEQCF.

The table lists this clonotype with many counts. This chain connects TRBV28 to TRBJ2-1, with 7 bases matching TRBD2. This CDR3 has 15 residues. After removal of 3 bases from V and 2 bases from J, the junction contained 4 bases not matched to a gene. In germline, CDR1 is MDHEN, CDR2 SYDVKM. This CDR3 is CASSFGGRTYNEQFF. The CDR3 nucleotides are TGTGCCAGCAGTTTTGGCGGGAGAACCTACAATGAGCAGTTCTTC.

Many counts were recorded for this clonotype. The J gene is TRBJ1-2, the V gene TRBV25-1; D remains ambiguous. Germline values: CDR1 MGHDK, CDR2 SYGVNS. V gave up 2 bases and J gave up 8 bases, with 12 bases separating them. This CDR3 has 13 amino acids. CDR3 region: CASSEIIGWGYTF. CDR3 DNA sequence: TGTGCCAGCAGTGAAATCATCGGTTGGGGCTACACCTTC.

This clonotype was counted many times. An end of the junction differs from the germline gene, which may be a read error. The CDR3 reads CASIRDRESESLSENLFF. In DNA form, the CDR3 reads TGTGCCAGCATTAGGGACAGGGAAAGTGAATCGCTTTCTGAAAATCTGTTTTTT. The chain joins TRBV2 to TRBJ1-4; TRBD1 matches at 9 bases. Germline V lookup: CDR1 SNHLY, CDR2 FYNNEI. There are 18 residues in the CDR3.

In this sample, this clonotype turned up many times. The chain employs TRBV29-1 and TRBJ2-2; a possible D gene is TRBD2 (6 bases). CDR1 and CDR2 (germline): SQVTM, ANQGSEA. Trimming shortened V by 6 bases and J by 4 bases, and 18 bases separated the two germline ends. This CDR3 has 15 residues. The chain's CDR3 is CSVPEEGGATGELFF. The CDR3 DNA sequence: TGCAGCGTCCCAGAGGAGGGCGGGGCCACCGGGGAGCTGTTTTTT.

The rearrangement links TRBV20-1 to TRBJ1-5; TRBD1 might be the D (6 bases). The V end lost 5 bases, the J end lost 7 bases, and 18 bases lay between the germline ends. Germline V CDR1 and CDR2: DFQATT, SNEGSKA (reference sequence). The CDR3 is made up of 14 amino acids. The CDR3 reads CSAQGGGTGQPQHF. The CDR3 bases are TGCAGTGCTCAAGGGGGGGGGACGGGACAGCCCCAGCATTTT.

At least ten counts were recorded for this clonotype. The chain uses TRBV5-1 and TRBJ1-2; 9 nucleotides line up with TRBD1. V lost 4 bases and J lost 6; bases outside the gene matches: 4. In germline, CDR1 is SGHRS, CDR2 YFSETQ. The CDR3 contains 13 residues. CDR3 loop: CASSTGTGNGYTF. In DNA form, the CDR3 reads TGCGCCAGCAGCACCGGGACAGGGAATGGCTACACCTTC.

CDR3 loop: CSVTTGSGSRNEQFF. Here the CDR3 DNA reads TGCAGTGTTACTACCGGGAGCGGGAGTCGGAATGAGCAGTTCTTC. The genes are TRBV20-1 and TRBJ2-1; TRBD2 matches at 8 bases. CDR1 and CDR2 (germline): DFQATT, SNEGSKA (reference sequence). The length of the CDR3 is 15 residues. The ends lost 7 bases at V and 7 bases at J; junction bases unmatched: 15.